This passage covers 30 T cell receptor beta chains from one sample sequenced in a study of T cell responses to AZD1222 COVID-19 vaccine. Data came from immunoSEQ multiplex PCR; TCRdb stores just in-frame clones and leaves some out. The sample contains about 84,000 clones, approximately 90% of which appear only once. The sequencing here drew on peripheral blood, taken on day 0 of AZD1222 vaccination. These receptors were obtained from an adult in good health.

About this clone itself: At one of its ends the junction is not consistent with the germline gene, which may arise from a read error. The V call is TRBV7-7, the J call TRBJ2-1; weak D call: TRBD2 (6 bases). Per the germline V gene, CDR1 is SSHAT and CDR2 is FNYEAQ (reference sequence). The CDR3 sequence is 16 residues long. The CDR3 region is CASSLAIGTATNEQFF. Written as DNA, the CDR3 is TGTGCTAGCAGCTTAGCGATCGGGACTGCCACTAATGAGCAGTTCTTC.

V usage is TRBV7-9 and J usage is TRBJ1-5; D not resolved. The germline V and J ends were trimmed by 5 bases and 8 bases, with 7 bases remaining between them. There are 11 residues in the CDR3. CDR1 is SEHNR and CDR2 is FQNEAQ in the germline V gene (reference sequence). In DNA, the CDR3 is TGTGCCAGCAGCCCGCATGAGCCCCAGCATTTT. This sequence encodes CASSPHEPQHF.

This clone was found once. V gene TRBV6-2 or TRBV6-3 combines with J gene TRBJ2-1; D is uncertain. The CDR3 consists of 15 residues. V lost 0 bases and J 8 bases, leaving 14 bases between the germline ends. Germline-derived CDR1 and CDR2 are MNHEY and SVGEGT. CDR3 amino acids: CASSYSGFGRDEQFF. In DNA form, the CDR3 reads TGTGCCAGCAGTTACTCTGGGTTCGGTCGCGATGAGCAGTTCTTC.

The chain uses TRBV14 and TRBJ2-6, with D uncertain. This CDR3 comprises 14 residues. Trimming removed 6 bases at V and 0 bases at J, with 6 bases between. The germline V gene has CDR1 SGHDN and CDR2 FVKESK. CDR3 residues: CASSDPSGANVLTF. CDR3 bases: TGTGCCAGCAGTGATCCCTCTGGGGCCAACGTCCTGACTTTC.

A single count supports this clone. The CDR3 here is CASSQAPDQPQHF. The CDR3 DNA follows: TGTGCCAGCAGCCAAGCCCCCGATCAGCCCCAGCATTTT. This chain connects TRBV4-2 to TRBJ1-5, with D hard to call. The germline gives CDR1 LGHNA, CDR2 YNFKEQ. The CDR3 spans 13 residues. V was trimmed by 1 base and J by 5 bases, leaving 6 bases between them.

The gene calls are TRBV30 and TRBJ1-1; 10 bases align to TRBD1. CDR3 length: 12 amino acids. V lost 8 bases, J lost 14 bases, and 14 bases stayed unmatched. Per germline, CDR1 GTSNPN and CDR2 SVGIG (reference sequence). CDR3 in DNA: TGTGCCGAGGGACAGGGGCAGTCCGTGGACTTCTTT. Translating it yields CAEGQGQSVDFF.

The J gene is TRBJ1-2, the V gene TRBV30; possible D gene TRBD1, 5 bases. CDR1 and CDR2 (germline): GTSNPN, SVGIG (reference sequence). Trimming pared 1 base from V and 8 bases from J, leaving 14 bases between. The CDR3 has 13 residues. This CDR3 is CAWSGNDRQGYTF. The CDR3 coding sequence is TGTGCCTGGAGTGGTAACGACAGACAAGGCTACACCTTC.

V is TRBV7-3 and J is TRBJ2-3; 8 nucleotides line up with TRBD1. The V and J ends lost 5 bases and 1 base, in that order; junction bases with no gene match: 2. The CDR3 loop spans 14 amino acids. Germline CDR1 and CDR2: SGHTA and FQGTGA. CDR3 residues: CASSTQGGTDTQYF. CDR3 sequence (DNA): TGTGCCAGCAGCACACAGGGGGGCACAGATACGCAGTATTTT. Together with reference TRBV7-3 and TRBJ2-3, the CDR3 gives the full variable domain: GAGVSQTPSNKVTEKGKYVELRCDPISGHTALYWYRQSLGQGPEFLIYFQGTGAADDSGLPNDRFFAVRPEGSVSTLKIQRTERGDSAVYLCASSTQGGTDTQYFGPGTRLTVL.

The chain carries TRBV9 and TRBJ1-5; the D gene is possibly TRBD1 (6 bases). Trimming took 4 bases from V and 4 from J, leaving 15 bases between them. The CDR3 has 15 residues. Germline lookup yields CDR1 SGDLS and CDR2 YYNGEE. CDR3 in DNA: TGTGCCAGCAGCCCCGGGACATCTCCAAATCAGCCCCAGCATTTT. Translation: CASSPGTSPNQPQHF.

The V and J genes are TRBV6-1 and TRBJ2-7; the D is unclear. There are 11 residues in the CDR3. Germline CDR1 and CDR2: MNHNS and SASEGT. Between the trimmed V and J ends, which lost 2 bases and 4 bases, there was a span of 3 bases. The DNA of the CDR3 is TGTGCCAGCAGTGAAAGGTACGAGCAGTACTTC. Protein sequence: CASSERYEQYF.

The chain links TRBV18 to TRBJ2-5; the D gene is possibly TRBD1 (6 bases). Per the germline V gene, CDR1 is KGHSH and CDR2 is LQKENI. The CDR3 runs to 16 residues. V gave up 6 bases and J gave up 5 bases, with 22 bases separating them. CDR3 region: CASSPVAAIQGETQYF. The DNA for the CDR3 is TGTGCCAGCTCGCCTGTCGCAGCCATTCAGGGGGAGACCCAGTACTTC.

The chain combines TRBV20-1 with TRBJ2-2, with D unclear. V shed 3 bases and J shed 4 bases, with 12 bases lying between them. CDR3 length equals 14 residues. Germline-derived CDR1 and CDR2 are DFQATT and SNEGSKA (reference sequence). The CDR3 DNA is TGCAGTGCTAGTAGTGGGCCGGGCACCGGGGAGCTGTTTTTT. Translation gives CSASSGPGTGELFF.

V and J are TRBV4-1 and TRBJ2-7; D could derive from TRBD1 or TRBD2 (5 bases each). V was pared by 1 base and J by 0 bases, with 13 bases between. Per germline, CDR1 MGHRA and CDR2 YSYEKL. The CDR3 consists of 16 residues. The CDR3 coding sequence is TGCGCCAGCAGCCAAGTCTTTCCAGGGAGCTCCTACGAGCAGTACTTC. Translated, it gives CASSQVFPGSSYEQYF.

This clone was counted between two and nine times. The V call is TRBV19, the J call TRBJ2-7; 10 bases fit TRBD2. The germline CDR1 and CDR2 sequences are LNHDA and SQIVND (reference sequence). V was pared by 8 bases and J by 7 bases, with 11 bases of the junction left unmatched. CDR3 length equals 14 residues. CDR3 sequence reads: CASAASGGLREQYF. CDR3 in DNA: TGTGCCAGTGCAGCTAGCGGGGGCCTTCGGGAGCAGTACTTC.

The chain couples TRBV2 to TRBJ1-1; TRBD1 agrees at 7 bases. The CDR3 runs 14 residues. V shed 4 bases and J 4 bases; nucleotides not matched to a gene: 6. Germline loops: CDR1 SNHLY, CDR2 FYNNEI. The CDR3 DNA follows: TGTGCCAGCAGTGCATCAGGGGGAGGCACTGAAGCTTTCTTT. It codes for CASSASGGGTEAFF.

This sequence joins TRBV29-1 and TRBJ1-4, with 8 bases identical to TRBD1. The trim removed 7 bases at V and 3 bases at J, leaving 13 bases unmatched. This CDR3 region has 16 residues. Looked up from germline, CDR1 is SQVTM and CDR2 is ANQGSEA. The CDR3 bases are TGCAGCGCGACAGGGGTGAAGGGACAAGCTAATGAAAAACTGTTTTTT. Residues: CSATGVKGQANEKLFF.

V gene TRBV12-3 or TRBV12-4 combines with J gene TRBJ2-3, with D unresolved. V lost 3 bases, J lost 1 base, and 5 bases lay in between. CDR3 size: 13 residues. The CDR3 reads CASSFGRTDTQYF. CDR3 DNA sequence: TGTGCCAGCAGTTTTGGGCGCACAGATACGCAGTATTTT.

This rearrangement joins TRBV19 to TRBJ2-1; 7 positions match TRBD2. This CDR3 is built from 16 residues. Germline CDR1 is LNHDA and CDR2 is SQIVND (reference sequence). V lost 5 bases to trimming and J lost 6 bases; unmatched junction nucleotides: 13. CDR3 nucleotide sequence: TGTGCCAGTAGTCCCTCAGCGGCGGGAGAGGTCAATGAGCAGTTCTTC. As protein: CASSPSAAGEVNEQFF.

The rearrangement joins TRBV5-1 to TRBJ1-1; 11 nucleotides match TRBD1. The CDR3 is 15 amino acids. CDR1 is SGHRS and CDR2 is YFSETQ in the germline V gene. V shed 3 bases and J 4 bases; nucleotides not matched to a gene: 5. Here the CDR3 DNA reads TGCGCCAGCAGCTATGGTGGGACAGGGGGCACTGAAGCTTTCTTT. This gives the protein CASSYGGTGGTEAFF.

J is TRBJ2-3 and V is TRBV19; the D gene is possibly TRBD2 (6 bases). The CDR3 extends over 12 amino acids. Germline assignment: CDR1 LNHDA and CDR2 SQIVND (reference sequence). Trimming removed 4 bases at V and 6 bases at J, with 8 bases between. CDR3 bases: TGTGCCAGTAGTAGGGGACTTGATACGCAGTATTTT. Translation: CASSRGLDTQYF. Full variable domain (rest looked up from reference TRBV19 and TRBJ2-3): DGGITQSPKYLFRKEGQNVTLSCEQNLNHDAMYWYRQDPGQGLRLIYYSQIVNDFQKGDIAEGYSVSREKKESFPLTVTSAQKNPTAFYLCASSRGLDTQYFGPGTRLTVL.

The J gene is TRBJ1-2, the V gene TRBV14; D perhaps matches TRBD1 (5 bases). Deletions cut 6 bases from V and 3 bases from J, with 8 bases between. Looked up from germline, CDR1 is SGHDN and CDR2 is FVKESK. The CDR3 has 12 residues. The CDR3 loop is CASRGPYYGYTF. The CDR3 DNA reads TGTGCCAGCAGGGGACCCTACTATGGCTACACCTTC. Full variable domain (rest looked up from reference TRBV14 and TRBJ1-2): EAGVTQFPSHSVIEKGQTVTLRCDPISGHDNLYWYRRVMGKEIKFLLHFVKESKQDESGMPNNRFLAERTGGTYSTLKVQPAELEDSGVYFCASRGPYYGYTFGSGTRLTVV.

The CDR3 spells CASSLGQGGQPQHF. For the CDR3, the DNA is TGTGCCAGCAGCTTGGGTCAGGGTGGTCAGCCCCAGCATTTT. The V gene is TRBV5-6, the J gene TRBJ1-5, with D maybe TRBD1 (5 bases). The CDR3 covers 14 residues. Trimming left V 0 bases short and J 6 bases short, with 10 bases between. Germline V lookup: CDR1 SGHDT, CDR2 YYEEEE.

The chain recombines TRBV19 with TRBJ1-3; D is uncertain. Per germline, CDR1 LNHDA and CDR2 SQIVND (reference sequence). The ends were cut back, 6 bases at V and 1 base at J, with 13 bases in the middle. The CDR3 extends over 15 amino acids. CDR3 nucleotides: TGTGCCAGTAGCTGGCCTTTGGAGTCTGGAAACACCATATATTTT. Amino acid sequence: CASSWPLESGNTIYF. The whole variable domain, filled in from reference TRBV19 and TRBJ1-3, reads DGGITQSPKYLFRKEGQNVTLSCEQNLNHDAMYWYRQDPGQGLRLIYYSQIVNDFQKGDIAEGYSVSREKKESFPLTVTSAQKNPTAFYLCASSWPLESGNTIYFGEGSWLTVV.

This sequence joins TRBV11-3 and TRBJ2-7, with TRBD2 matching 8 bases. After removal of 5 bases from V and 3 bases from J, the junction contained 9 bases not matched to a gene. Germline loops: CDR1 SGHNT, CDR2 YENEEA. The CDR3 covers 15 residues. CDR3 sequence reads: CASSPSGGDFYEQYF. The CDR3 region has the DNA TGTGCCAGCAGCCCATCCGGGGGGGACTTCTACGAGCAGTACTTC.

This clone was recorded only once. The V and J genes are TRBV5-8 and TRBJ2-6; D gene uncertain. The CDR3 extends over 17 amino acids. V lost 3 bases, J lost 0 bases, and 13 bases lay in between. Germline-derived CDR1 and CDR2 are SGHTS and YDEGEE. The CDR3 reads CASSWRLQSSGANVLTF. As DNA, the CDR3 is TGTGCCAGCAGCTGGCGCCTCCAATCCTCTGGGGCCAACGTCCTGACTTTC.

The chain recombines TRBV5-6 with TRBJ1-4; 8 bases map to TRBD1. CDR3 length: 15 residues. The germline gives CDR1 SGHDT, CDR2 YYEEEE. The V gene end was trimmed by 2 bases and the J gene end by 4 bases; junction bases not matched to a gene: 4. This CDR3 reads CASSFTGQGNEKLFF. CDR3 DNA sequence: TGTGCCAGCAGCTTCACAGGACAGGGTAATGAAAAACTGTTTTTT.

The chain couples TRBV28 to TRBJ1-3; D is uncertain. The V and J ends lost 6 bases and 4 bases respectively, with 7 bases between them. The length of the CDR3 is 12 residues. Germline V CDR1 and CDR2: MDHEN, SYDVKM. The CDR3 loop reads CASRPYGNTIYF. The CDR3 coding sequence is TGTGCCAGCAGGCCATACGGAAACACCATATATTTT.

The chain uses TRBV7-9 and TRBJ2-3; D gene ambiguous. V gave up 4 bases and J gave up 0 bases, with 5 bases separating them. This CDR3 spans 13 amino acids. Germline loops: CDR1 SEHNR, CDR2 FQNEAQ (reference sequence). The CDR3 nucleotides are TGTGCCAGCAGCTACACTAGCACAGATACGCAGTATTTT. This encodes CASSYTSTDTQYF.

This chain connects TRBV4-1 to TRBJ2-2; 9 bases fit TRBD2. The CDR3 is 14 amino acids. The V and J ends lost 4 bases and 6 bases, in that order; junction bases with no gene match: 3. In germline, CDR1 is MGHRA, CDR2 YSYEKL. In DNA form, the CDR3 reads TGCGCCAGCAGCCCAGGACTAGCGCCCGGGGAGCTGTTTTTT. Protein sequence: CASSPGLAPGELFF.

V usage is TRBV7-3 and J usage is TRBJ1-1; a weak D match, TRBD1 (6 bases). The germline CDR1 and CDR2 sequences are SGHTA and FQGTGA. V lost 4 bases and J lost 5, with 11 bases in between. The CDR3 contains 13 residues. CDR3 bases: TGTGCCAGCAGCTCACAACAGGGTACTGAAGCTTTCTTT. It codes for CASSSQQGTEAFF.